Listed here are 10 T cell receptor beta chains from one sample, sequenced in a study of OX40 agonist ivuxolimab in advanced cancers. Profiling relied on immunoSEQ multiplex PCR, and the TCRdb table lists in-frame clones only, not all of them. The sample has around 76,000 clones, 70% to 90% seen once. The input for sequencing was CD4+ or CD8+ T cells sorted from blood, taken in a trial of the OX40 agonist ivuxolimab. The receptors originated from an adult with an advanced solid tumor such as melanoma, head and neck, liver or kidney cancer.

V is TRBV5-4 and J is TRBJ1-6, with 7 bases aligning to TRBD1. The V gene's germline CDR1 is SGHNT and CDR2 YYREEE (reference sequence). V dropped 2 bases and J dropped 5; count of bases not matched to a gene: 7. This CDR3 has 16 amino acids. As DNA, the CDR3 is TGTGCCAGCAGCTTCGGCGGGACAGCTGATAATTCACCCCTCCACTTT. As protein: CASSFGGTADNSPLHF. Full variable domain (rest looked up from reference TRBV5-4 and TRBJ1-6): ETGVTQSPTHLIKTRGQQVTLRCSSQSGHNTVSWYQQALGQGPQFIFQYYREEENGRGNFPPRFSGLQFPNYSSELNVNALELDDSALYLCASSFGGTADNSPLHFGNGTRLTVT.

This clone was found a few times. The chain is built from TRBV11-2 and TRBJ2-7; D ambiguous. Germline lookup yields CDR1 SGHAT and CDR2 FQNNGV. The V end was cut by 5 bases, the J end by 2 bases, with 13 bases between. The CDR3 contains 14 residues. CDR3 in amino acids: CASSASPLTYEQYF. In nucleotides, the CDR3 is TGTGCCAGCAGCGCAAGCCCGCTAACCTACGAGCAGTACTTC.

The chain recombines TRBV10-3 with TRBJ2-7; TRBD1 matches at 11 bases. The CDR3 is 16 residues long. After removal of 3 bases from V and 5 bases from J, the junction contained 9 bases not matched to a gene. Germline V gene data show CDR1 as ENHRY and CDR2 as SYGVKD. The CDR3: CAISDPGQGAKNEQYF. Written as DNA, the CDR3 is TGTGCCATCAGTGACCCCGGACAGGGGGCAAAAAACGAGCAGTACTTC.

The genes are TRBV2 and TRBJ2-7; D may be TRBD1 or TRBD2 (5 bases each). V was shortened by 6 bases and J by 4 bases, with 10 bases between the two germline ends. This CDR3 comprises 12 residues. The V gene's germline CDR1 is SNHLY and CDR2 FYNNEI. The CDR3 sequence: CASRRDGYEQYF. The CDR3 DNA sequence: TGTGCCAGCAGAAGGGACGGATACGAGCAGTACTTC.

This chain joins TRBV5-1 and TRBJ1-2, with D hard to call. The CDR3 extends over 15 amino acids. The germline gives CDR1 SGHRS, CDR2 YFSETQ. Trimming stripped 0 bases from V and 8 bases from J, with 17 bases between. CDR3 in amino acids: CASSLAPEGGRGYTF. The DNA for the CDR3 is TGCGCCAGCAGCTTGGCACCCGAGGGAGGAAGAGGCTACACCTTC.

The V gene is TRBV9, the J gene TRBJ2-1; 11 nucleotides match TRBD2. Trimming at V came to 0 bases and at J to 3 bases, leaving 2 bases not matched to a gene. Germline assignment: CDR1 SGDLS and CDR2 YYNGEE. CDR3 length: 16 amino acids. Written as DNA, the CDR3 is TGTGCCAGCAGCGTAGATCTAGCGGGGGGCTACAATGAGCAGTTCTTC. This sequence encodes CASSVDLAGGYNEQFF.

This rearrangement joins TRBV5-1 to TRBJ1-4; 7 bases match TRBD1. Germline V lookup: CDR1 SGHRS, CDR2 YFSETQ. The CDR3 is 15 residues long. With 0 bases clipped from V and 11 bases from J, the junction kept 10 bases outside the gene matches. CDR3 in amino acids: CASSLDRGSSGKLFF. Here the CDR3 DNA reads TGCGCCAGCAGCTTGGACAGGGGTTCTAGTGGGAAACTGTTTTTT. The full variable domain, rest sourced from reference TRBV5-1 and TRBJ1-4, is KAGVTQTPRYLIKTRGQQVTLSCSPISGHRSVSWYQQTPGQGLQFLFEYFSETQRNKGNFPGRFSGRQFSNSRSEMNVSTLELGDSALYLCASSLDRGSSGKLFFGSGTQLSVL.

CDR3 DNA: TGTGCCAGCAGTTCTTCCCAGCAGACCTACAATGAGCAGTTCTTC. Translation gives CASSSSQQTYNEQFF. J is TRBJ2-1 and V is TRBV6-5, with D unclear. This CDR3 has 15 residues. Germline CDR1 MNHEY, CDR2 SVGAGI. The V gene lost 4 bases and the J gene lost 2 bases, with 12 bases spanning the gap.

The chain uses TRBV5-6 and TRBJ1-1; 7 bases agree with TRBD1. The V gene's germline CDR1 is SGHDT and CDR2 YYEEEE. J gave up 0 bases and V 1 base, and 9 bases lay outside the gene matches. The CDR3 spans 17 residues. CDR3 in amino acids: CASSLYGTDFMNTEAFF. CDR3 nucleotide sequence: TGTGCCAGCAGCTTGTACGGGACAGATTTTATGAACACTGAAGCTTTCTTT.

The gene calls are TRBV2 and TRBJ2-7; D is unclear. Trimming stripped 3 bases from V and 4 bases from J, with 7 bases between. CDR1 is SNHLY and CDR2 is FYNNEI in the germline V gene. The length of the CDR3 is 12 residues. CDR3 coding DNA: TGTGCCAGCAGTGACATGGGTTACGAGCAGTACTTC. This encodes CASSDMGYEQYF. The whole variable domain, remainder taken from reference TRBV2 and TRBJ2-7, is EPEVTQTPSHQVTQMGQEVILRCVPISNHLYFYWYRQILGQKVEFLVSFYNNEISEKSEIFDDQFSVERPDGSNFTLKIRSTKLEDSAMYFCASSDMGYEQYFGPGTRLTVT.